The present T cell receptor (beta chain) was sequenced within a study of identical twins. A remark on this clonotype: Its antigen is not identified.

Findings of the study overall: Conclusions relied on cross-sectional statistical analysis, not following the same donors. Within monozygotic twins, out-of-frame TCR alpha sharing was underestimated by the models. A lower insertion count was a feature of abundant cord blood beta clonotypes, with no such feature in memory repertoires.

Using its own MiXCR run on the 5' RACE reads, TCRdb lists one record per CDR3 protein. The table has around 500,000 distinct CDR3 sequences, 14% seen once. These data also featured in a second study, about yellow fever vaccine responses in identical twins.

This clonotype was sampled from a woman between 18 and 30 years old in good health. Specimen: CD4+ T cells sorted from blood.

The CDR3 sequence is CATSVGPLILAKNIQYF. For the CDR3, the DNA is TGTGCCACCTCCGTAGGACCCTTGATACTAGCCAAAAACATTCAGTACTTC. This chain links TRBV3-1 with TRBJ2-4; no firm D call. Per the germline V gene, CDR1 is LGHDT and CDR2 is YNNKEL (reference sequence). The V end lost 10 bases, the J end lost 0 bases, and 22 bases lay between the germline ends. The CDR3 totals 17 residues.